This T cell receptor beta chain was recovered during a study of cytomegalovirus exposure and HLA in healthy donors. On the study more broadly: One earlier analysis, a look at about 179 million T cells, found more than 100 million unique TCR beta sequences.

The CDR3 loop spans 15 amino acids. The germline CDR1 and CDR2 sequences are GTSNPN and SVGIG (reference sequence). PCR was performed using 60 Vbeta and 13 Jbeta primers. Repertoires were generated with immunoSEQ multiplex PCR, while TCRdb's copy carries only in-frame clones and drops some. The sample has 75,000 to 100,000 clones; less than 70% are singletons. As concerns this clone: At one boundary the junction diverges from the germline segment, which might be a read error. The sample has other DNA sequences that encode this CDR3 too.

The sequence was collected from a female donor in good health and CMV-seronegative. The chain uses TRBV30 and TRBJ1-4; D possibly corresponds to TRBD1 (6 bases). Material: PBMCs. The CDR3: CAWSNPGFGGEKLFF. The CDR3 nucleotides read TGTGCCTGGTCTAACCCCGGCTTTGGGGGCGAAAAGCTGTTTTTT.